This is a list of T cell receptor beta chains from one sample in a study of blood T cell repertoires in COVID-19. This table comes from immunoSEQ multiplex PCR, and its TCRdb copy is limited to in-frame clones, with some not included. The table has 200,000 to 250,000 clones, over 80% seen once. Sequenced material: PBMCs or T cells enriched from blood (not recorded which). These receptor sequences come from a woman younger than 30 who had recovered from COVID-19. CDR3s include the opening cysteine and the closing phenylalanine or tryptophan. The D gene is left open where the match is weak.

d_gene	v_gene	j_gene	CDR3aa	CDR3nt
TRBD1	TRBV11-3	TRBJ2-1	CASSSPGGSYNEQFF	TGTGCCAGCAGCTCGCCAGGGGGCTCCTACAATGAGCAGTTCTTC
TRBD1	TRBV5-6	TRBJ2-7	CASSLHRGDLQYF	TGTGCCAGCAGCTTGCACAGGGGGGACCTGCAGTACTTC
.	TRBV28	TRBJ2-5	CASSFPLGGTQYF	TGTGCCAGCAGTTTTCCGCTGGGGGGGACCCAGTACTTC
TRBD1	TRBV18	TRBJ2-3	CASSQNTGTGADTQYF	TGTGCCAGCTCACAAAATACCGGGACAGGGGCAGATACGCAGTATTTT
.	TRBV12-3/TRBV12-4	TRBJ1-5	CASSFGLNQPQHF	TGTGCCAGCAGTTTCGGACTGAATCAGCCCCAGCATTTT
.	TRBV5-4	TRBJ1-1	CASSLSFLNTEAFF	TGTGCCAGCAGCTTATCATTCCTGAACACTGAAGCTTTCTTT
TRBD1	TRBV2	TRBJ2-3	CASSVGQGQADTQYF	TGTGCCAGCAGTGTGGGACAGGGGCAGGCAGATACGCAGTATTTT
TRBD2	TRBV20-1	TRBJ2-1	CSASRLAGGPSNEQFF	TGCAGTGCTAGTCGACTAGCGGGGGGGCCATCCAATGAGCAGTTCTTC
TRBD1	TRBV11-3	TRBJ2-3	CASSLGGQGTDTQYF	TGTGCCAGCAGCTTAGGGGGACAGGGTACAGATACGCAGTATTTT
.	TRBV24-1	TRBJ2-7	CATSDLFRARYF	TGTGCCACCAGTGATTTATTCCGAGCACGATACTTC
.	TRBV6-5	TRBJ1-6	CASNRPRTPLHF	TGTGCCAGCAACCGGCCGAGGACACCCCTCCACTTT
.	TRBV11-2	TRBJ1-1	CASRPLGRPEAFF	TGTGCCAGCAGACCACTCGGGAGGCCGGAAGCTTTCTTT
.	TRBV2	TRBJ1-1	CASSTSGGANTEAFF	TGTGCCAGCAGCACAAGCGGGGGGGCGAACACTGAAGCTTTCTTT
.	TRBV7-9	TRBJ1-5	CASSFGDSSGQPQHF	TGTGCCAGCAGCTTCGGAGACTCTTCGGGTCAGCCCCAGCATTTT
.	TRBV11-1	TRBJ2-5	CASSLAGQGETQYF	TGTGCCAGCAGCTTAGCAGGGCAGGGAGAGACCCAGTACTTC
.	TRBV24-1	TRBJ2-2	CATSDLTWQKNTGELFF	TGTGCCACCAGTGATTTGACGTGGCAGAAGAACACCGGGGAGCTGTTTTTT
.	TRBV18	TRBJ1-1	CASSPQDGGRSEAFF	TGTGCCAGCTCACCACAAGACGGGGGGAGGTCTGAAGCTTTCTTT
TRBD1	TRBV14	TRBJ2-1	CASSQKDRPLVLPPWWSYNEQFF	TGTGCCAGCAGCCAAAAGGACAGGCCGCTCGTACTTCCACCATGGTGGTCCTACAATGAGCAGTTCTTC
.	TRBV6-5	TRBJ2-6	CASSYGPHSGANVLTF	TGTGCCAGCAGTTACGGCCCCCACTCTGGGGCCAACGTCCTGACTTTC
TRBD1	TRBV7-2	TRBJ1-6	CASSQRQGAGSPLHF	TGTGCCAGCAGCCAACGACAGGGAGCTGGTTCACCCCTCCACTTT